The rows below give T cell receptor beta chains drawn from one sample of a study of cytomegalovirus exposure and HLA in healthy donors. Only in-frame clones appear in the TCRdb table, and some are missing; sequencing was by immunoSEQ multiplex PCR. Among 190,000 or so clones listed, 84% were seen once. Sample: PBMCs. The receptors shown here come from a young woman in good health and CMV-seropositive. Both conserved end residues are part of each CDR3. The D gene is left open where the match is weak. Only part of the rows carry a size: once, few, many, or a class if the clone is expanded.

V gene	CDR3 length	clone size	D gene	J gene	CDR3 protein	CDR3 DNA
TRBV5-4	13	many	TRBD1	TRBJ1-2	CASSPTGGNGYTF	TGTGCCAGCAGCCCGACAGGGGGCAATGGCTACACCTTC
TRBV4-2	17	-	TRBD2	TRBJ2-1	CASSQNPGGSPYNEQFF	TGTGCCAGCAGCCAAAACCCTGGCGGGAGTCCCTACAATGAGCAGTTCTTC
TRBV4-1	12	-	TRBD1	TRBJ1-1	CASSFRQGEAFF	TGCGCCAGCAGCTTCCGACAGGGTGAAGCTTTCTTT
TRBV6-6	15	-	-	TRBJ2-2	CASGRDSPNTGELFF	TGTGCCAGCGGCCGGGACTCACCTAACACCGGGGAGCTGTTTTTT
TRBV7-7	13	once	-	TRBJ1-4	CASSPGGGQKLFF	TGTGCCAGCAGCCCCGGGGGGGGGCAAAAACTGTTTTTT
TRBV7-2	19	-	-	TRBJ1-5	CASSLAVGGIRDPNQPQHF	TGTGCCAGCAGCTTAGCTGTCGGGGGTATCAGGGATCCCAATCAGCCCCAGCATTTT
TRBV6-1	15	-	TRBD1	TRBJ2-7	CASSQLDRGRDEQYF	TGTGCCAGCAGTCAACTGGACAGGGGAAGGGACGAGCAGTACTTC
TRBV5-4	15	-	TRBD2	TRBJ2-3	CASSPASGSTDTQYF	TGTGCCAGCAGCCCGGCTAGCGGGAGCACAGATACGCAGTATTTT
TRBV25-1	13	-	-	TRBJ1-3	CASSKEAGNTIYF	TGTGCCAGCAGTAAGGAGGCTGGAAACACCATATATTTT
TRBV6-1	16	-	-	TRBJ1-5	CASSERRQNRDQPQHF	TGTGCCAGCAGTGAAAGGAGGCAGAACCGCGATCAGCCCCAGCATTTT
TRBV7-2	16	-	TRBD1	TRBJ2-3	CASRLSVTGRTDTQYF	TGTGCCAGCAGACTAAGCGTGACAGGGCGCACAGATACGCAGTATTTT
TRBV18	13	-	-	TRBJ1-3	CASSPSGGNTIYF	TGTGCCAGCTCACCAAGCGGCGGAAACACCATATATTTT
TRBV6-6	16	-	TRBD2	TRBJ2-1	CASRRLAGGPYNEQFF	TGTGCCAGCAGGAGATTAGCGGGGGGGCCCTACAATGAGCAGTTCTTC
TRBV4-2	15	few	TRBD2	TRBJ2-3	CASSQGLPSTDTQYF	TGTGCCAGCAGCCAGGGACTACCGAGCACAGATACGCAGTATTTT
TRBV14	15	-	-	TRBJ2-3	CASSPLASGADTQYF	TGTGCCAGCAGTCCACTTGCCTCGGGGGCAGATACGCAGTATTTT
TRBV4-1	17	-	TRBD2	TRBJ2-4	CASSQGPGLGAKNIQYF	TGCGCCAGCAGCCAAGGGCCGGGACTAGGAGCCAAAAACATTCAGTACTTC
TRBV6-5	13	few	-	TRBJ1-6	CASSYAGNSPLHF	TGTGCCAGCAGTTACGCGGGTAATTCACCCCTCCACTTT
TRBV7-3	16	-	TRBD2	TRBJ2-7	CASSPHSAGGTYEQYF	TGTGCCAGCAGCCCCCACTCAGCGGGGGGGACCTACGAGCAGTACTTC
TRBV5-6	14	-	-	TRBJ2-5	CASSPGSWQGTQYF	TGTGCCAGCAGCCCCGGGTCCTGGCAGGGGACCCAGTACTTC
TRBV7-2	14	-	-	TRBJ1-2	CASSLGGQPGGYTF	TGTGCCAGCAGCTTAGGTGGACAGCCTGGGGGCTACACCTTC
TRBV21-1	12	-	-	TRBJ1-2	CASSNSNYGYTF	TGTGCCAGCAGCAACTCTAACTATGGCTACACCTTC
TRBV2	15	-	-	TRBJ2-7	CASSSEPQGPYEQYF	TGTGCCAGCAGTTCGGAACCCCAGGGGCCCTACGAGCAGTACTTC
TRBV5-1	14	-	-	TRBJ2-1	CASSSITGTDEQFF	TGCGCCAGCAGCAGCATAACAGGGACGGATGAGCAGTTCTTC
TRBV7-6	18	few	TRBD1	TRBJ1-4	CASSSGRDRGRSNEKLFF	TGTGCCAGCAGCTCCGGACGGGACAGGGGGAGGTCTAATGAAAAACTGTTTTTT
TRBV7-9	14	-	TRBD2	TRBJ2-1	CASTLGGGYNEQFF	TGTGCCAGCACCTTGGGCGGGGGGTACAATGAGCAGTTCTTC